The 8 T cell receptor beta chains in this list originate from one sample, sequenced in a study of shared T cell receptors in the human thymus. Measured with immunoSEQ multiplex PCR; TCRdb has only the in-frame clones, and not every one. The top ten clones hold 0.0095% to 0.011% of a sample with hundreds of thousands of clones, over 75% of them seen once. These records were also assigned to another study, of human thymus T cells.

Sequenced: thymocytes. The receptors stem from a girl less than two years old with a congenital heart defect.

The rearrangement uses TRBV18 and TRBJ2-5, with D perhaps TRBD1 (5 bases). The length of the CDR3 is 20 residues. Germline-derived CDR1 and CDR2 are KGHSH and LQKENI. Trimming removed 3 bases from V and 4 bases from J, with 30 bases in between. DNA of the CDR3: TGTGCCAGCTCACCTCGCATCGCCTCGCAGGGCAGGGAAGACAGAGAGACCCAGTACTTC. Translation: CASSPRIASQGREDRETQYF. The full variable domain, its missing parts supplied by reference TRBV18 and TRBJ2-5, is NAGVMQNPRHLVRRRGQEARLRCSPMKGHSHVYWYRQLPEEGLKFMVYLQKENIIDESGMPKERFSAEFPKEGPSILRIQQVVRGDSAAYFCASSPRIASQGREDRETQYFGPGTRLLVL.

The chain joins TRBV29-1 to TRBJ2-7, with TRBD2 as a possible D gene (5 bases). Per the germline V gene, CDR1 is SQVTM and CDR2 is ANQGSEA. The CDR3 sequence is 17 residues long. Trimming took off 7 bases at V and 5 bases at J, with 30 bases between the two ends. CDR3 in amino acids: CSALRHSAGGRSHEQYF. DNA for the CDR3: TGCAGCGCGTTACGGCACAGTGCGGGCGGTCGTAGCCACGAGCAGTACTTC.

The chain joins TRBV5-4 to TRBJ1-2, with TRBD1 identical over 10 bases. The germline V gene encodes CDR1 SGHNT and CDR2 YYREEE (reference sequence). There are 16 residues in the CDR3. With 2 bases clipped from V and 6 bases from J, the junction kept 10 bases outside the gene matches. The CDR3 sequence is CASSFRDRGSEDGYTF. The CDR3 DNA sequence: TGTGCCAGCAGCTTCCGGGACAGGGGATCGGAGGATGGCTACACCTTC.

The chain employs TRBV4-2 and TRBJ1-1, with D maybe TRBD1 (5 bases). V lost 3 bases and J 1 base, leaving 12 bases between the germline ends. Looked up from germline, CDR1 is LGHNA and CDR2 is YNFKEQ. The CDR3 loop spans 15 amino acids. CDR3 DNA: TGTGCCAGCAGCCAGGGCCGTCAGGGGAACACTGAAGCTTTCTTT. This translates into CASSQGRQGNTEAFF.

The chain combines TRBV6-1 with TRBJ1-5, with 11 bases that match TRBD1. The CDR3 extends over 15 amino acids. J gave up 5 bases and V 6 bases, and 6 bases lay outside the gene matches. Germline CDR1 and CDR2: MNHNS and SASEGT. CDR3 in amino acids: CASSRDRGVYQPQHF. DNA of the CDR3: TGTGCCAGCAGCAGGGACAGGGGGGTTTATCAGCCCCAGCATTTT.

The DNA of the CDR3 is TGCGCCAGCAGCTTGCAGGGGGACAGCGAGCAGTACTTC. This codes for CASSLQGDSEQYF. The rearrangement joins TRBV5-1 to TRBJ2-5; TRBD1 matches 7 bases. The J call may be faulty, since TRBJ2-7 better matches the DNA end. Germline CDR1 SGHRS, CDR2 YFSETQ. This CDR3 is built from 13 residues.

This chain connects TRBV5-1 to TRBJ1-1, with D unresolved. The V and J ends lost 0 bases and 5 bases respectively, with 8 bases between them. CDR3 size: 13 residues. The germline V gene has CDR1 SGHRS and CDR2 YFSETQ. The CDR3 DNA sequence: TGCGCCAGCAGCTTGGGGTCGGTTACTGAAGCTTTCTTT. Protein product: CASSLGSVTEAFF.

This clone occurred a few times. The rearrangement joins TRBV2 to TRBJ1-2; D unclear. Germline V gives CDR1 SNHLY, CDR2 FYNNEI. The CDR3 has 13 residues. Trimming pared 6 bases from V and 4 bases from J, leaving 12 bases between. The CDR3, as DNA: TGTGCCAGCAGGGGCGGGGTCCCCTATGGCTACACCTTC. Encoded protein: CASRGGVPYGYTF.